The following is a T cell receptor beta chain sequence with its context. This sample was taken from a study of blood T cell repertoires in COVID-19. Overall study context: Acute and convalescent COVID-19 specimens originated in the United States, Italy and Spain. From T cells, B-cell-depleted T cells, or PBMCs came the material, which was cDNA or gDNA.

The assay was immunoSEQ multiplex PCR, and TCRdb's table has in-frame clones only and misses some. The sample lists 330,000 or so clones, roughly nine tenths occurring once. The germline V and J ends were trimmed by 2 bases and 0 bases, with 18 bases remaining between them. The CDR3 runs to 18 residues. CDR1 MGHRA and CDR2 YSYEKL come from the germline V gene. Sequences were obtained from PBMCs or T cells enriched from blood (not recorded which). This receptor was obtained from a woman aged 25 to 39 who had recovered from COVID-19. V is TRBV4-1 and J is TRBJ2-3, with D perhaps matching TRBD2 (7 bases). The CDR3 region has the DNA TGCGCCAGCAGCCAACGCAAAGGGGGGGGAGCTAGCACAGATACGCAGTATTTT. This translates into CASSQRKGGGASTDTQYF.